A selection of T cell receptor beta chains follows, all from one sample in a study of vaccination and CD4 T cells after COVID-19. MiXCR was run by TCRdb on the PCR reads, yielding one entry per CDR3 protein. Of tens of thousands of distinct CDR3 sequences in the sample, roughly 64% were seen once. These receptors have no known antigen. Sequencing used CD4+ T cells from blood, cultured in vitro. The receptors originated from a human donor who had recovered from COVID-19. CDR3s include the opening cysteine and the closing phenylalanine or tryptophan. Each record gives: V gene, clone size, D gene, J gene, CDR3 protein, CDR3 DNA. D genes are given only for firm matches. Expanded clones are given a class, and other clones once, few, many or no size at all.

V gene: TRBV21-1; clone size: NA; D gene: NA; J gene: TRBJ2-2; CDR3 protein: CASSIRGGLETGELFF; CDR3 DNA: TGTGCCAGCAGCATCCGAGGGGGGCTAGAGACCGGGGAGCTGTTTTTT
V gene: TRBV12-3/TRBV12-4; clone size: NA; D gene: NA; J gene: TRBJ1-5; CDR3 protein: CASTDGELGQPQHF; CDR3 DNA: TGTGCCAGCACCGATGGGGAGTTAGGTCAGCCCCAGCATTTT
V gene: TRBV6-1; clone size: NA; D gene: NA; J gene: TRBJ1-2; CDR3 protein: CASSPKSLEGDYGYTF; CDR3 DNA: TGTGCCAGCAGCCCTAAATCCCTGGAAGGGGACTATGGCTACACCTTC
V gene: TRBV6-2/TRBV6-3; clone size: NA; D gene: NA; J gene: TRBJ1-5; CDR3 protein: CASSPRGGGNQPQHF; CDR3 DNA: TGTGCCAGCAGTCCCCGGGGAGGCGGCAATCAGCCCCAGCATTTT
V gene: TRBV28; clone size: NA; D gene: TRBD1; J gene: TRBJ1-5; CDR3 protein: CASSPLGQGRNQPQHF; CDR3 DNA: TGTGCCAGCAGTCCCCTAGGACAGGGCCGCAATCAGCCCCAGCATTTT
V gene: TRBV29-1; clone size: few; D gene: NA; J gene: TRBJ1-1; CDR3 protein: CSVSGRDTEAFF; CDR3 DNA: TGCAGCGTTTCGGGGCGGGACACTGAAGCTTTCTTT
V gene: TRBV20-1; clone size: NA; D gene: TRBD1; J gene: TRBJ1-3; CDR3 protein: CSAARQGPQGNTIYF; CDR3 DNA: TGCAGTGCTGCTCGACAGGGGCCGCAAGGAAACACCATATATTTT
V gene: TRBV6-2/TRBV6-3; clone size: few; D gene: NA; J gene: TRBJ1-2; CDR3 protein: CASSFNRKSNYGYTF; CDR3 DNA: TGTGCCAGCAGTTTCAACAGGAAATCTAACTATGGCTACACCTTC
V gene: TRBV19; clone size: NA; D gene: TRBD2; J gene: TRBJ2-2; CDR3 protein: CASSIKSWGRGTGELFF; CDR3 DNA: TGTGCCAGTAGTATAAAATCCTGGGGGAGGGGCACCGGGGAGCTGTTTTTT
V gene: TRBV6-5; clone size: NA; D gene: NA; J gene: TRBJ2-1; CDR3 protein: CASSYSGHSPGDEQFF; CDR3 DNA: TGTGCCAGCAGTTACTCGGGACACTCCCCTGGAGATGAGCAGTTCTTC
V gene: TRBV7-2; clone size: NA; D gene: TRBD1; J gene: TRBJ1-5; CDR3 protein: CASSLAGQINQPQHF; CDR3 DNA: TGTGCCAGCAGCTTAGCGGGACAGATCAATCAGCCCCAGCATTTT
V gene: TRBV27; clone size: NA; D gene: NA; J gene: TRBJ2-7; CDR3 protein: CASSLTRVGEQYF; CDR3 DNA: TGTGCCAGCAGTTTAACCCGGGTGGGGGAGCAGTACTTC
V gene: TRBV6-1; clone size: NA; D gene: NA; J gene: TRBJ1-5; CDR3 protein: CASSDLSGDQPQHF; CDR3 DNA: TGTGCCAGCAGTGACCTGAGTGGGGATCAGCCCCAGCATTTT
V gene: TRBV7-8; clone size: NA; D gene: NA; J gene: TRBJ2-7; CDR3 protein: CASSLGPGASSYEQYF; CDR3 DNA: TGTGCCAGCAGCTTGGGGCCGGGGGCGAGCTCCTACGAGCAGTACTTC
V gene: TRBV6-2/TRBV6-3; clone size: NA; D gene: NA; J gene: TRBJ1-4; CDR3 protein: CASSYRQENEKLFF; CDR3 DNA: TGTGCCAGCAGTTATCGGCAGGAGAATGAAAAACTGTTTTTT
V gene: TRBV6-2/TRBV6-3; clone size: NA; D gene: NA; J gene: TRBJ2-5; CDR3 protein: CASSFRLLRGETQYF; CDR3 DNA: TGTGCCAGCTCCTTTCGGCTCCTCAGGGGAGAGACCCAGTACTTC
V gene: TRBV27; clone size: NA; D gene: TRBD1; J gene: TRBJ1-4; CDR3 protein: CASARDRDNEKLFF; CDR3 DNA: TGTGCCAGCGCCCGGGACAGGGATAATGAAAAACTGTTTTTT
V gene: TRBV5-4; clone size: NA; D gene: NA; J gene: TRBJ2-3; CDR3 protein: CASSRKTSSTDTQYF; CDR3 DNA: TGTGCCAGCAGCCGAAAGACCAGTAGCACAGATACGCAGTATTTT
V gene: TRBV5-6; clone size: NA; D gene: NA; J gene: TRBJ1-2; CDR3 protein: CASSPPRVLGGYTF; CDR3 DNA: TGTGCCAGCAGCCCCCCGCGGGTTCTGGGAGGCTACACCTTC
V gene: TRBV12-3/TRBV12-4; clone size: NA; D gene: NA; J gene: TRBJ1-5; CDR3 protein: CASRQDSQAVQPQHF; CDR3 DNA: TGTGCCAGCAGACAAGATTCTCAGGCGGTACAGCCCCAGCATTTT
V gene: TRBV28; clone size: NA; D gene: TRBD1; J gene: TRBJ1-2; CDR3 protein: CASSWGTAYGYTF; CDR3 DNA: TGTGCCAGCAGTTGGGGGACAGCCTATGGCTACACCTTC
V gene: TRBV12-3/TRBV12-4; clone size: NA; D gene: TRBD2; J gene: TRBJ2-5; CDR3 protein: CATTEASGSQETQYF; CDR3 DNA: TGTGCCACCACTGAGGCTAGCGGGAGTCAAGAGACCCAGTACTTC
V gene: TRBV21-1; clone size: NA; D gene: NA; J gene: TRBJ2-3; CDR3 protein: CASRSIFGTDTQYF; CDR3 DNA: TGTGCCAGCAGGAGTATCTTCGGCACAGATACGCAGTATTTT
V gene: TRBV20-1; clone size: NA; D gene: TRBD1; J gene: TRBJ1-5; CDR3 protein: CSARDGQGPPSGQPQHF; CDR3 DNA: TGCAGTGCTAGAGACGGACAGGGGCCCCCCTCTGGGCAGCCCCAGCATTTT
V gene: TRBV10-1; clone size: few; D gene: NA; J gene: TRBJ1-2; CDR3 protein: CASNLPDGAWGYTF; CDR3 DNA: TGCGCCAGCAACCTACCGGACGGTGCGTGGGGCTACACCTTC
V gene: TRBV7-9; clone size: few; D gene: NA; J gene: TRBJ1-1; CDR3 protein: CASSSADIGFSPEAFF; CDR3 DNA: TGTGCCAGCAGTTCGGCGGACATTGGGTTTTCACCTGAAGCTTTCTTT
V gene: TRBV7-7; clone size: few; D gene: NA; J gene: TRBJ1-1; CDR3 protein: CASSFRVNTEAFF; CDR3 DNA: TGTGCTAGCAGCTTCAGGGTAAACACTGAAGCTTTCTTT
V gene: TRBV11-3; clone size: NA; D gene: NA; J gene: TRBJ2-2; CDR3 protein: CASSSRGTGELFF; CDR3 DNA: TGTGCCAGCAGCTCCAGGGGAACCGGGGAGCTGTTTTTT
V gene: TRBV11-2; clone size: NA; D gene: TRBD1; J gene: TRBJ2-7; CDR3 protein: CASSLGQGLEQYF; CDR3 DNA: TGTGCCAGCAGCTTAGGACAGGGCCTCGAGCAGTACTTC
V gene: TRBV30; clone size: NA; D gene: NA; J gene: TRBJ1-5; CDR3 protein: CAWSGETNQPQHF; CDR3 DNA: TGTGCCTGGAGCGGGGAGACCAATCAGCCCCAGCATTTT